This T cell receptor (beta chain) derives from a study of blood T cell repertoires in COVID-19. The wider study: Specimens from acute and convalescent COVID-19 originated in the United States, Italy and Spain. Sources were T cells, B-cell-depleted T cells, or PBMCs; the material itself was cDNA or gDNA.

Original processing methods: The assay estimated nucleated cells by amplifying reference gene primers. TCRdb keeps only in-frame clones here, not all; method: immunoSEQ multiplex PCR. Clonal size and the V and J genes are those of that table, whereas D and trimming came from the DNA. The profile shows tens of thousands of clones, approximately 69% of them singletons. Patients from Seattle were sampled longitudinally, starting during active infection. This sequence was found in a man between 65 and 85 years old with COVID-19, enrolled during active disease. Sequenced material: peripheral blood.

The CDR3 here is CASSSDSANTEAFF. CDR3 nucleotides: TGTGCCAGCTCTTCCGACAGCGCAAACACTGAAGCTTTCTTT. This rearrangement joins TRBV18 to TRBJ1-1, with D perhaps TRBD1 (5 bases). The germline CDR1 and CDR2 sequences are KGHSH and LQKENI. V shed 6 bases and J shed 2 bases, with 13 bases lying between them. The CDR3 contains 14 residues. The full variable domain, in which reference TRBV18 and TRBJ1-1 provide the parts outside the CDR3, is NAGVMQNPRHLVRRRGQEARLRCSPMKGHSHVYWYRQLPEEGLKFMVYLQKENIIDESGMPKERFSAEFPKEGPSILRIQQVVRGDSAAYFCASSSDSANTEAFFGQGTRLTVV.